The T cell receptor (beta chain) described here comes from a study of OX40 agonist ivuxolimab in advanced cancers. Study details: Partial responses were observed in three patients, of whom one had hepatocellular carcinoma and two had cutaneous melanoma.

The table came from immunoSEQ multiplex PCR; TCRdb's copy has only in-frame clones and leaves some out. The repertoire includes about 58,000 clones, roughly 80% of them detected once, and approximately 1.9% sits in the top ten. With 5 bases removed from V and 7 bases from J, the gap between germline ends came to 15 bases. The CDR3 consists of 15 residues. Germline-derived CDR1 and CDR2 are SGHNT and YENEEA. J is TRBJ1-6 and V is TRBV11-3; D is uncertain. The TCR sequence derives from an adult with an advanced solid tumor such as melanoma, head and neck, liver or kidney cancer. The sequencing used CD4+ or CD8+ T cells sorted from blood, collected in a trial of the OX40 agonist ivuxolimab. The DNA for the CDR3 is TGTGCCAGCAGCACCCGGGCTACTAGAAATTCACCCCTCCACTTT. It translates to CASSTRATRNSPLHF. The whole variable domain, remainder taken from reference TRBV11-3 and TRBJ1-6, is EAGVVQSPRYKIIEKKQPVAFWCNPISGHNTLYWYLQNLGQGPELLIRYENEEAVDDSQLPKDRFSAERLKGVDSTLKIQPAELGDSAVYLCASSTRATRNSPLHFGNGTRLTVT.